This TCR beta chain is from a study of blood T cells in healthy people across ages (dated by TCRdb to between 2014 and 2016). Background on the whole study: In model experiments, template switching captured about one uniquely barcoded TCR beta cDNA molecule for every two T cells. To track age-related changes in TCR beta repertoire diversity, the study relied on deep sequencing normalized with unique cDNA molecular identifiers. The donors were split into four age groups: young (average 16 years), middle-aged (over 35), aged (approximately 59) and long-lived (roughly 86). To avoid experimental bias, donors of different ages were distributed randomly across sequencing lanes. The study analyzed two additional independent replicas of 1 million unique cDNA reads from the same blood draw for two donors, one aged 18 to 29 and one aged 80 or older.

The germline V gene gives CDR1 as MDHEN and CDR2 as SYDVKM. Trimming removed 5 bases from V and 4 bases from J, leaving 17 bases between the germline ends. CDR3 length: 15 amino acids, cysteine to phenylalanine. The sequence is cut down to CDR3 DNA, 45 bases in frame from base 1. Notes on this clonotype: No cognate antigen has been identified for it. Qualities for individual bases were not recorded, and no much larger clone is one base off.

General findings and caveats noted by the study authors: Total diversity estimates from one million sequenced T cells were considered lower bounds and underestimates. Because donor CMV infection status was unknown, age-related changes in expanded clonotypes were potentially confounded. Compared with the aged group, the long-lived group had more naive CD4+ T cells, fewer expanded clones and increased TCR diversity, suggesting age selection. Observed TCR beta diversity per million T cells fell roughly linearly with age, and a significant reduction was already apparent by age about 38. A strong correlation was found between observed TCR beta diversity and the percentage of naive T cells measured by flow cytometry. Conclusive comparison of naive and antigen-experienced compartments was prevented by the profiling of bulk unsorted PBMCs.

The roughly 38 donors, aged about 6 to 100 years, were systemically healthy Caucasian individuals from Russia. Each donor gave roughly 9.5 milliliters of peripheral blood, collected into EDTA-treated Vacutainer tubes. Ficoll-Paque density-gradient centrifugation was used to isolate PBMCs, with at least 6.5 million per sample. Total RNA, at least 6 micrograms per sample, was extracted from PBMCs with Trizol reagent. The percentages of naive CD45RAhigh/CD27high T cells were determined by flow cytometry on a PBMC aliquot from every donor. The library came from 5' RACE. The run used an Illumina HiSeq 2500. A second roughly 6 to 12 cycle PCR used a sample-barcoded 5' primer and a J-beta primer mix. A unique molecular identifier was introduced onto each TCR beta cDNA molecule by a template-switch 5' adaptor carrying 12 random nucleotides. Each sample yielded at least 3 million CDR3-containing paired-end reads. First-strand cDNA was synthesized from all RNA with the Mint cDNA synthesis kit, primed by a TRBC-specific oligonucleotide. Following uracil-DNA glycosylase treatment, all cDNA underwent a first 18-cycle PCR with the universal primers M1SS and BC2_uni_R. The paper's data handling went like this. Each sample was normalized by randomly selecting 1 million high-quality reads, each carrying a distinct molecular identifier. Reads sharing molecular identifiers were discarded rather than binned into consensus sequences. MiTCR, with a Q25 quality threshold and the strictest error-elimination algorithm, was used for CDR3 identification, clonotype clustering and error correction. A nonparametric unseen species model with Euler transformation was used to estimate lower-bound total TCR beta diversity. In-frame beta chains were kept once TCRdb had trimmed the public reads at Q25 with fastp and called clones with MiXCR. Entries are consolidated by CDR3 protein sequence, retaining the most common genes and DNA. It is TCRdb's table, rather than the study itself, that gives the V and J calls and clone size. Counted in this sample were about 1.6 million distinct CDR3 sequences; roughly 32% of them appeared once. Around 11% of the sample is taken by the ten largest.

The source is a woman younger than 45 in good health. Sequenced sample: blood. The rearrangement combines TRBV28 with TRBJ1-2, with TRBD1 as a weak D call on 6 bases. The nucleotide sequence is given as TGTGCCAGCAGTCAGGACAGCACCGGGTTCTATGGCTACACCTTC. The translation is CASSQDSTGFYGYTF.